The 22 T cell receptor beta chains below were found in one sample sequenced in a study of human T cells and chemical hapten exposure. Time point specified: patch test 1, 2 weeks after DPC sensitization. Treatment indicated: therapeutic diphenylcyclopropenone sensitization with weekly scalp DPC. MiXCR, applied by TCRdb to the RACE reads, yields one record per CDR3 protein. The table shows fewer than 500,000 distinct CDR3 sequences, with around 4.8% occurring only once. Material: whole blood, obtained in connection with sensitization to the hapten diphenylcyclopropenone (DPC). Source of these receptors: a woman aged 45-59 years with alopecia areata. Some clones in this sample may be carry-over from other donors' samples.

At least ten counts were recorded for this clonotype. The CDR3 sequence: CASSLEYTGNYGYTF. The CDR3 DNA follows: TGTGCCAGCAGTTTAGAGTACACAGGGAACTATGGCTACACCTTC. The chain employs TRBV27 and TRBJ1-2; maybe TRBD1 (6 bases). Germline V gene sequence: CDR1 MNHEY, CDR2 SMNVEV (reference sequence). The CDR3 contains 15 residues. The V end was cut by 2 bases, the J end by 2 bases, with 12 bases between.

This clonotype came up many times. V usage is TRBV6-5 and J usage is TRBJ2-5, with D possibly matching TRBD2 (6 bases). Per germline, CDR1 MNHEY and CDR2 SVGAGI. CDR3 size: 14 residues. The germline V and J ends were trimmed by 7 bases and 1 base, with 13 bases remaining between them. CDR3 protein: CASKPLGSQETQYF. CDR3 sequence (DNA): TGTGCCAGCAAACCACTCGGGAGCCAAGAGACCCAGTACTTC.

In its sample, this clonotype was seen many times. J is TRBJ2-7 and V is TRBV28; D gene uncertain. Germline V gene lookup returns CDR1 MDHEN and CDR2 SYDVKM. This CDR3 has 12 amino acids. V gave up 7 bases and J gave up 1 base, with 8 bases separating them. In nucleotides, the CDR3 is TGTGCCAGCAACGACGATTCCTACGAGCAGTACTTC. This sequence encodes CASNDDSYEQYF.

This clonotype was counted ten times or more. The gene calls are TRBV24-1 and TRBJ1-1, with 8 bases matching TRBD1. V shed 8 bases and J 6 bases; nucleotides not matched to a gene: 22. The CDR3 is made up of 18 amino acids. Germline loops: CDR1 KGHDR, CDR2 SFDVKD. CDR3 in amino acids: CATIQGASDIVVAPEAFF. The CDR3 bases are TGTGCCACCATTCAGGGGGCGTCTGATATAGTCGTCGCGCCTGAAGCTTTCTTT.

This clonotype occurred many times. The J gene is TRBJ2-7, the V gene TRBV29-1; D tentatively fits TRBD1 or TRBD2 (5 bases each). This CDR3 spans 12 amino acids. Trimming removed 7 bases at V and 7 bases at J, with 17 bases between. Germline V gives CDR1 SQVTM, CDR2 ANQGSEA. The CDR3 DNA follows: TGCAGCGCCGGGGTCGGGGCGAAGGAGCAGTACTTC. Translated, it gives CSAGVGAKEQYF.

J is TRBJ1-1 and V is TRBV5-1, with no clear D. CDR3 length equals 15 residues. CDR1 and CDR2 (germline): SGHRS, YFSETQ. Trimming took 2 bases from V and 1 from J, leaving 12 bases between them. CDR3 sequence: CASSLDGQPNTEAFF. The CDR3 DNA sequence: TGCGCCAGCAGCTTAGACGGGCAGCCGAACACTGAAGCTTTCTTT.

The rearrangement joins TRBV15 to TRBJ1-1; tentative D call: TRBD1 (6 bases). Germline CDR1 and CDR2: LNHNV and YYDKDF (reference sequence). Deletions cut 1 base from V and 4 bases from J, with 10 bases between. The CDR3 runs 14 residues. The CDR3 loop reads CATSRAGGGTEAFF. CDR3 nucleotides: TGTGCCACCAGCAGAGCGGGGGGCGGCACTGAAGCTTTCTTT.

V is TRBV14 and J is TRBJ2-7; TRBD2 matches 7 bases. The CDR3 runs to 17 residues. The trim removed 4 bases at V and 3 bases at J, leaving 15 bases unmatched. From germline, CDR1 is SGHDN and CDR2 FVKESK. CDR3 in amino acids: CASSPPTGTTKNYEQYF. In DNA form, the CDR3 reads TGTGCCAGCAGCCCTCCTACCGGGACTACCAAGAACTACGAGCAGTACTTC.

The J gene is TRBJ2-3, the V gene TRBV23-1; 10 nucleotides align to TRBD1. TRBV23-1 is filed as an ORF, its function uncertain. The CDR3 loop spans 18 amino acids. The ends lost 1 base at V and 0 bases at J; junction bases unmatched: 7. CDR3 DNA sequence: TGCGCCAGCAGTCAATACGTGGGACAGGGGTCGAGCACAGATACGCAGTATTTT. Translation gives CASSQYVGQGSSTDTQYF.

Ten or more counts support this clonotype. The gene calls are TRBV29-1 and TRBJ1-2, with no clear D. Deletions cut 3 bases from V and 2 bases from J, with 10 bases between. The CDR3 totals 13 residues. Per the germline V gene, CDR1 is SQVTM and CDR2 is ANQGSEA. CDR3 DNA sequence: TGCAGCGTTGACGGCAGTCCCAACTATGGCTACACCTTC. It specifies CSVDGSPNYGYTF.

J is TRBJ1-1 and V is TRBV12-3 or TRBV12-4; D is unresolved. The V end lost 5 bases, the J end lost 0 bases, and 13 bases lay between the germline ends. The CDR3 totals 15 residues. CDR3 in amino acids: CASSPSDTLNTEAFF. In nucleotides, the CDR3 is TGTGCCAGCAGTCCCTCCGACACCTTGAACACTGAAGCTTTCTTT.

In DNA, the CDR3 is TGTGCCAGCAGGCCGGCGAGCGGGGGCCGGGGGGATACGCAGTATTTT. Residues: CASRPASGGRGDTQYF. The chain uses TRBV12-3 or TRBV12-4 and TRBJ2-3; 8 nucleotides agree with TRBD2. J lost 6 bases, V lost 6 bases, and 14 bases had no gene match. This CDR3 comprises 16 residues.

This clonotype was picked up many times. This chain uses TRBV9 with TRBJ2-3; 7 positions match TRBD2. The CDR3 spans 15 residues. V lost 2 bases, J lost 2 bases, and 5 bases stayed unmatched. In germline, CDR1 is SGDLS, CDR2 YYNGEE. CDR3 sequence (DNA): TGTGCCAGCAGCGTCATCCGGGACTACACAGATACGCAGTATTTT. It translates to CASSVIRDYTDTQYF.

This clonotype has ten or more counts. The genes are TRBV20-1 and TRBJ2-1; D is possibly TRBD2 (6 bases). Germline CDR1 DFQATT, CDR2 SNEGSKA (reference sequence). V was cut by 3 bases and J by 2 bases, with 14 bases left in between. The CDR3 sequence is 15 residues long. In nucleotides, the CDR3 is TGCAGTGCTAGGCGGCGGGGAGGCACCTACAATGAGCAGTTCTTC. It specifies CSARRRGGTYNEQFF.

This clonotype was seen at least ten times. The chain employs TRBV6-6 and TRBJ2-3; no firm D call. The CDR3 extends over 14 amino acids. Germline V gene lookup returns CDR1 MNHNY and CDR2 SVGAGI (reference sequence). Trimming left V 2 bases short and J 2 bases short, with 8 bases between. The chain's CDR3 is CASSYRGTTDTQYF. The DNA for the CDR3 is TGTGCCAGCAGTTACCGCGGAACCACAGATACGCAGTATTTT.

J is TRBJ2-7 and V is TRBV6-5; D could derive from TRBD1 or TRBD2 (5 bases each). Germline assignment: CDR1 MNHEY and CDR2 SVGAGI. Trimming cost V 2 bases and J 11 bases, with 13 bases left between them. The CDR3 spans 12 residues. The CDR3 DNA follows: TGTGCCAGCAGTTACCGAGGGACGGAGAAGTACTTC. It specifies CASSYRGTEKYF.

This clonotype showed up many times. The chain carries TRBV4-3 and TRBJ2-1; the D is unclear. Germline V gene data show CDR1 as LGHNA and CDR2 as YSLEER. Trimming left V 5 bases short and J 2 bases short, with 16 bases between. This CDR3 comprises 16 residues. CDR3 residues: CASSESPRVAYNEQFF. The CDR3 region has the DNA TGCGCCAGCAGCGAATCGCCCCGGGTGGCCTACAATGAGCAGTTCTTC.

This clonotype turned up a few times. The genes are TRBV29-1 and TRBJ1-1; TRBD1 matches 7 bases. There are 16 residues in the CDR3. CDR1 and CDR2 from the germline V gene are SQVTM and ANQGSEA. V was clipped by 0 bases and J by 0 bases; unmatched bases: 7. The CDR3 region is CSVEDSGGSMNTEAFF. CDR3 nucleotides: TGCAGCGTTGAAGATTCAGGGGGTTCTATGAACACTGAAGCTTTCTTT.

This clonotype was recorded at least ten times. The chain links TRBV10-1 to TRBJ2-1; 11 bases match TRBD2. The CDR3 is 16 amino acids. Losses at the gene ends were 1 base for V and 8 bases for J; bases not matched to a gene: 7. CDR1 and CDR2 (germline): WNHNN, SYGVQD (reference sequence). CDR3 DNA sequence: TGCGCCAGCAGTGAGTTTACTAGCGGGAGTTTCTATGAGCAGTTCTTC. Its protein is CASSEFTSGSFYEQFF.

The sample holds many counts of this clonotype. The chain carries TRBV27 and TRBJ2-2; possible D gene TRBD1, 6 bases. Trimming cost V 0 bases and J 7 bases, with 9 bases left between them. This CDR3 contains 14 residues. CDR1 is MNHEY and CDR2 is SMNVEV in the germline V gene (reference sequence). This chain's CDR3 is CASSLSGGNGELFF. DNA of the CDR3: TGTGCCAGCAGTTTATCAGGGGGTAACGGGGAGCTGTTTTTT.

There are many counts of this clonotype. V gene TRBV12-3 or TRBV12-4 combines with J gene TRBJ2-1; TRBD2 matches at 13 bases. This CDR3 region has 16 residues. V lost 6 bases to trimming and J lost 4 bases; unmatched junction nucleotides: 6. The CDR3 spells CASSAPGLAGYNEQFF. CDR3 coding DNA: TGTGCCAGCAGCGCCCCGGGACTAGCGGGGTACAATGAGCAGTTCTTC.

V and J are TRBV12-3 or TRBV12-4 and TRBJ2-1; 13 bases map to TRBD2. Germline trimming cut 7 bases from V and 7 bases from J; bases unmatched to any gene: 4. The CDR3 consists of 14 residues. Here the CDR3 DNA reads TGTGCCAGCACTCGGACTAGCGGGAGAAATGAGCAGTTCTTC. It codes for CASTRTSGRNEQFF.